Listed here is a single TCR beta chain. The CDR3 contains 17 residues. The V gene's germline CDR1 is ENHRY and CDR2 SYGVKD. Trimming left V 4 bases short and J 2 bases short, with 18 bases between. This sample was taken from a study of blood T cell repertoires in COVID-19. Study at large: Sources were T cells, B-cell-depleted T cells, or PBMCs; the material itself was cDNA or gDNA.

Sequencing was performed with immunoSEQ multiplex PCR; in TCRdb, only in-frame clones are kept and a portion is missing. Of around 320,000 clones in the sample, around 87% were seen once. Individuals drawn from some 25 US areas were about 18 to 95 years old. Clinical histories supplied by participants themselves formed the basis of cohort assignment. V usage is TRBV10-3 and J usage is TRBJ2-1, with a possible D match to TRBD2 (6 bases). Specimen: PBMCs or T cells enriched from blood (not recorded which). The sequence was obtained from a woman aged 18-29 years with acute COVID-19. The chain's CDR3 is CAISGRELTSTYNEQFF. Here the CDR3 DNA reads TGTGCCATCAGTGGACGGGAGCTGACCTCAACCTACAATGAGCAGTTCTTC.